This is a list of T cell receptor beta chains from one sample in a study of T cell repertoires in cytomegalovirus infection. MiXCR, run by TCRdb on the reads, gives a single entry per CDR3 protein. This table has roughly 990,000 distinct CDR3 sequences, approximately 31% appearing once. Which antigens these TCRs recognize remains unknown. The sample consisted of cultured CD8+ T cells from PBMCs, taken from culture after CMV antigen stimulation. The receptors derive from a human donor in good health (CMV status not recorded). Some clones in this sample may be carry-over from other donors' samples. CDR3s include the opening cysteine and the closing phenylalanine or tryptophan. Fields, in order: V gene, CDR3 protein.

TRBV15 CATSGSDSGHPYNEQFF
TRBV10-3 CAISEGGLNTEAFF
TRBV27 CASSIRGLANYGYTF
TRBV7-9 CASIGSSNYGYTF
TRBV12-3/TRBV12-4 CASRGPGSKDTQYF
TRBV19 CASSTTGNEQYF
TRBV27 CASRPIMNSYNEQFF
TRBV12-3/TRBV12-4 CASSFEELSTDTQCF
TRBV7-6 CASSIGEPQYF
TRBV5-1 CARSLGSFAYEQYF
TRBV7-2 CASSPETGTEAFF
TRBV25-1 CASSEAGTGGVRWFYNEQFF
TRBV7-2 CASSSVVKGFLNTEAFF
TRBV27 CASSPAPGPNTEAFF
TRBV27 CASSRRVAGTDTQYF
TRBV5-4 CASSVGGLEQFF
TRBV7-9 CASSSPGQGAVLRNEQFF
TRBV12-3/TRBV12-4 CASSLGQGSHNEQFF
TRBV28 CASSFFGRGYGYTF
TRBV7-2 CASSSRLAGADTQYF
TRBV6-2/TRBV6-3 CASKVQGKNTGELFF
TRBV6-1 CASSGRPGGDEQFF
TRBV29-1 CSVGDIANYGYTF
TRBV7-2 CASSRRTGGGTEAFF
TRBV12-3/TRBV12-4 CASLSGDTNTGELFF
TRBV11-1 CASSAPGQGRYNEQFF
TRBV7-4 CASTHRSPRALANYGYTF